This T cell receptor beta chain was documented in a study of shared clonotypes between healthy human individuals. The J segment lost 8 bases and the V segment lost 5 bases, leaving 7 bases of the junction unmatched. In germline, CDR1 is SGHTA, CDR2 FQGNSA. CDR3 length: 13 amino acids. Study findings and constraints: A small donor pool kept down the genetic and exposure-history diversity that was represented.

Assay used: immunoSEQ multiplex PCR; TCRdb lists only in-frame clones, some missing. Of some 980,000 clones listed, over 75% are singletons. For this clone: The antigen remains undetermined.

V gene TRBV7-2 combines with J gene TRBJ1-2; 8 bases are shared with TRBD1. Sequencing input: memory CD4+ T cells sorted from blood. The subset: CD45RA-negative fraction. This clonotype originated in a man younger than 30 in good health. In DNA, the CDR3 is TGTGCCAGCAGCCGCCAGGGGGCGTCCGGCTACACCTTC. This encodes CASSRQGASGYTF. The entire variable domain, with the rest obtained from reference TRBV7-2 and TRBJ1-2, is as follows: GAGVSQSPSNKVTEKGKDVELRCDPISGHTALYWYRQSLGQGLEFLIYFQGNSAPDKSGLPSDRFSAERTGGSVSTLTIQRTQQEDSAVYLCASSRQGASGYTFGSGTRLTVV.